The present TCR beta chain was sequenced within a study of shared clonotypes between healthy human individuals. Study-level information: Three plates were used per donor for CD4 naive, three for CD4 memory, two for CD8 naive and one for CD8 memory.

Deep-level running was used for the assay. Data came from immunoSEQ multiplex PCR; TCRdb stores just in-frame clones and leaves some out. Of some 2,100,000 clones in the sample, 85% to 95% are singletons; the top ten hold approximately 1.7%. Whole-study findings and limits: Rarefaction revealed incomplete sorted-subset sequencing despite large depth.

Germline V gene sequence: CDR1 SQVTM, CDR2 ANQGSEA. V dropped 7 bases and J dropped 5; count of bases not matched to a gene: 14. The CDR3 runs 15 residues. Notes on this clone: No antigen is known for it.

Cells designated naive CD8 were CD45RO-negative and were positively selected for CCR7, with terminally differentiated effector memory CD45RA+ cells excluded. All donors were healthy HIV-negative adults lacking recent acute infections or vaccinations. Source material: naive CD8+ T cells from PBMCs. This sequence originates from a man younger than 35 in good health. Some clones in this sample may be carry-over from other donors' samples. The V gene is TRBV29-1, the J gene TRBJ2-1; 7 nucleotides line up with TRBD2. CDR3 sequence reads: CSAPGVAGDHNEQFF. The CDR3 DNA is TGCAGCGCACCCGGAGTGGCGGGAGATCACAATGAGCAGTTCTTC.